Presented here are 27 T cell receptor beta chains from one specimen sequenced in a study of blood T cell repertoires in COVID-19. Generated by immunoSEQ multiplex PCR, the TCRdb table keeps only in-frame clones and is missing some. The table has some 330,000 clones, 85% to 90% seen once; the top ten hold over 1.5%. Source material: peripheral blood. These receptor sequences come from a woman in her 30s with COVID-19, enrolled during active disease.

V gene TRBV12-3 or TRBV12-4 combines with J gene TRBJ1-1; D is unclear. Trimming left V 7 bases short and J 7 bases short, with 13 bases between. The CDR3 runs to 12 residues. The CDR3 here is CASTQAAGEAFF. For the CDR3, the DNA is TGTGCCAGCACCCAGGCGGCGGGTGAAGCTTTCTTT.

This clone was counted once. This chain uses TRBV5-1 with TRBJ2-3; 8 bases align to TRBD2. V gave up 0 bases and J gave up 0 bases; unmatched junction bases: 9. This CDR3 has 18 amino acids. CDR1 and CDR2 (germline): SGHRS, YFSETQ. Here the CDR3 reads CASSLVPRGLGSTDTQYF. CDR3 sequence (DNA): TGCGCCAGCAGCTTGGTCCCCCGGGGACTAGGTAGCACAGATACGCAGTATTTT.

The CDR3 region has the DNA TGTGCCAGCAGCGCCAGGGACAGGAACACTGAAGCTTTCTTT. Translated, it gives CASSARDRNTEAFF. The chain is built from TRBV3-1 (or the pseudogene TRBV3-2) and TRBJ1-1; 7 bases match TRBD1. Germline loops: CDR1 LGHDT, CDR2 YNNKEL (reference sequence). V was clipped by 5 bases and J by 1 base; unmatched bases: 4. This CDR3 spans 14 amino acids.

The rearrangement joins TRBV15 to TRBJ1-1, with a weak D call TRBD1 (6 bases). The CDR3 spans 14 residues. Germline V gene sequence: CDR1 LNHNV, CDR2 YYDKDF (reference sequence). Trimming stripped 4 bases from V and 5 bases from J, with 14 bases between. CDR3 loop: CATSKDRVDTEAFF. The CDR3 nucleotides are TGTGCCACCAGCAAGGACAGAGTGGATACTGAAGCTTTCTTT.

The CDR3, as DNA: TGTGCCAGCAGCTTGGCAGGGGCCCAGCATTTT. It codes for CASSLAGAQHF. J is TRBJ1-5 and V is TRBV7-2; D may be TRBD1 (6 bases). This CDR3 is 11 amino acids long. V dropped 3 bases and J dropped 11 bases, with 8 bases sitting between them. Germline V CDR1 and CDR2: SGHTA, FQGNSA.

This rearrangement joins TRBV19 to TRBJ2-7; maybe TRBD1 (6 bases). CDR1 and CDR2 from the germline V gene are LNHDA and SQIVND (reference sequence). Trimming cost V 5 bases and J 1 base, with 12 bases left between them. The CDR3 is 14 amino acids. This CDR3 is CASSPLGQSYEQYF. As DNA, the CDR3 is TGTGCCAGTAGTCCCCTCGGACAGTCCTACGAGCAGTACTTC. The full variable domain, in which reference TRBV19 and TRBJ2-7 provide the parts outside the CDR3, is DGGITQSPKYLFRKEGQNVTLSCEQNLNHDAMYWYRQDPGQGLRLIYYSQIVNDFQKGDIAEGYSVSREKKESFPLTVTSAQKNPTAFYLCASSPLGQSYEQYFGPGTRLTVT.

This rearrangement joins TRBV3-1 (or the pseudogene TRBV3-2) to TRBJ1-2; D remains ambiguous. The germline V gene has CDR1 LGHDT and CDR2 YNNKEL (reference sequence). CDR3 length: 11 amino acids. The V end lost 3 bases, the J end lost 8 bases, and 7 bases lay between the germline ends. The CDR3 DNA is TGTGCCAGCAGCCATAGCGGGGGCTACACCTTC. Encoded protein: CASSHSGGYTF.

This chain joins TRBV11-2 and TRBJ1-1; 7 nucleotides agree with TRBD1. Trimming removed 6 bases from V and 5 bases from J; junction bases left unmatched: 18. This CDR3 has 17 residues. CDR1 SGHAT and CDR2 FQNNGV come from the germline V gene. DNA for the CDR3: TGTGCCAGCAGTCCCGGAACGGGGGCCAGGGGGAAAACTGAAGCTTTCTTT. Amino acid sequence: CASSPGTGARGKTEAFF.

CDR3 nucleotides: TGTGCCATCCAGGGCGGTTTGGATGAGCAGTTCTTC. Translated: CAIQGGLDEQFF. The genes are TRBV10-3 and TRBJ2-1; D might be TRBD1 (5 bases). Germline values: CDR1 ENHRY, CDR2 SYGVKD. Trimming shortened V by 8 bases and J by 8 bases, and 13 bases separated the two germline ends. This CDR3 spans 12 amino acids.

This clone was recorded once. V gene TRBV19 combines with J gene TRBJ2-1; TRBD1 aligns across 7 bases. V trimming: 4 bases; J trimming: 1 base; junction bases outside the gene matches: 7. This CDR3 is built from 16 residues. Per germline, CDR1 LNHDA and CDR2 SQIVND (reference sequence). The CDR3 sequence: CASSRSDRISYNEQFF. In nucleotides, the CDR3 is TGTGCCAGTAGTAGATCGGACAGGATTTCCTACAATGAGCAGTTCTTC.

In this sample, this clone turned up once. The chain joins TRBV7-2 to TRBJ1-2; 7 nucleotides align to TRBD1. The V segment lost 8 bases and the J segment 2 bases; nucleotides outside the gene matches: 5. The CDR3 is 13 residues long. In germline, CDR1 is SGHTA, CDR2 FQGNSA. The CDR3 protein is CASARQGNYGYTF. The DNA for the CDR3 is TGTGCCAGCGCCCGACAGGGAAACTATGGCTACACCTTC.

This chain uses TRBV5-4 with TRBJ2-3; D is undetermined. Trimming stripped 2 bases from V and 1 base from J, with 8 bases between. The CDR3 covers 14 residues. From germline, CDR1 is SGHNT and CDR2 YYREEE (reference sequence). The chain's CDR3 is CASSFSQGTDTQYF. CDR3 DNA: TGTGCCAGCAGCTTCTCCCAGGGCACAGATACGCAGTATTTT.

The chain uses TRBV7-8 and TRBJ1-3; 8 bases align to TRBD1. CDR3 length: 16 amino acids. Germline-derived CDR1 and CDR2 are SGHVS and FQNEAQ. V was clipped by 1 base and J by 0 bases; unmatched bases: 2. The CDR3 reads CASSLGTGLSGNTIYF. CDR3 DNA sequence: TGTGCCAGCAGCTTAGGGACAGGGCTCTCTGGAAACACCATATATTTT.

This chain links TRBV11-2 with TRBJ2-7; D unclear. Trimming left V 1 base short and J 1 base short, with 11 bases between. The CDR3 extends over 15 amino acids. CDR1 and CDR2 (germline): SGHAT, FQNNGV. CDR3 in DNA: TGTGCCAGCAGCTTAGGACAACATATTTCCTACGAGCAGTACTTC. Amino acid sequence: CASSLGQHISYEQYF.

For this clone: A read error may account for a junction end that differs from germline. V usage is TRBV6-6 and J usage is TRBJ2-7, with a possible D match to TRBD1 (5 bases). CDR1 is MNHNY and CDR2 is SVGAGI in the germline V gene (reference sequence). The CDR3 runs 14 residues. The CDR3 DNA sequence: TGTGCCGGCAGGGCTGCCAGAGGTAGGTACGAGCAGTACTTC. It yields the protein CAGRAARGRYEQYF.

For the CDR3, the DNA is TGTGCCAGCAGCTTAGGGGACAGGGGGTCACCCCTCCACTTT. It translates to CASSLGDRGSPLHF. The chain couples TRBV5-6 to TRBJ1-6; TRBD1 matches 11 bases. Losses at the gene ends were 2 bases for V and 10 bases for J; bases not matched to a gene: 2. The germline gives CDR1 SGHDT, CDR2 YYEEEE. CDR3 length: 14 residues.

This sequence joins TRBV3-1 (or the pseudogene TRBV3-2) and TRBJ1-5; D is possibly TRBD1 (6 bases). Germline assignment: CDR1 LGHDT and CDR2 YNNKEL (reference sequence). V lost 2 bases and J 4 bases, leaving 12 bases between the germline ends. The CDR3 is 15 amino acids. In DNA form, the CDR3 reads TGTGCCAGCAGCCAACGGGCAGGGGTAAATCAGCCCCAGCATTTT. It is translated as CASSQRAGVNQPQHF.

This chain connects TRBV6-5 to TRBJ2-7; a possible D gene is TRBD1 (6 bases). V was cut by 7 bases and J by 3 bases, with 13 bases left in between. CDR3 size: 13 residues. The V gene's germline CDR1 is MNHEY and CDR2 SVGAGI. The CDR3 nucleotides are TGTGCCAGCACCAACAGGGCTCGCTACGAGCAGTACGTC. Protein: CASTNRARYEQYV.

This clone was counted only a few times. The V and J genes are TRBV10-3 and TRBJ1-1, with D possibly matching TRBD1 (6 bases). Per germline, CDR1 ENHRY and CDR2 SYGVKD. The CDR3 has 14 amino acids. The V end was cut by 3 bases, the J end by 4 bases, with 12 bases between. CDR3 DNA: TGTGCCATCAGTGAAGGCAGGGGTGTCACTGAAGCTTTCTTT. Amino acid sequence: CAISEGRGVTEAFF.

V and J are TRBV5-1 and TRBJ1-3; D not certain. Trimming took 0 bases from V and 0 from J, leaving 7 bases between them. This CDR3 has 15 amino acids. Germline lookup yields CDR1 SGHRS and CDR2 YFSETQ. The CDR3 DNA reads TGCGCCAGCAGCTTGGAACCGGTCTCTGGAAACACCATATATTTT. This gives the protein CASSLEPVSGNTIYF.

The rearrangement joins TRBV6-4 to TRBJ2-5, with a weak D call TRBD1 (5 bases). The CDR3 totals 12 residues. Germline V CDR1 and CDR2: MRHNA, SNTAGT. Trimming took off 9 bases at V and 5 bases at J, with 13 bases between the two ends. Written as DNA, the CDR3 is TGTGCCAGAAAAGGGGTCGGGGAGACCCAGTACTTC. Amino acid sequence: CARKGVGETQYF.

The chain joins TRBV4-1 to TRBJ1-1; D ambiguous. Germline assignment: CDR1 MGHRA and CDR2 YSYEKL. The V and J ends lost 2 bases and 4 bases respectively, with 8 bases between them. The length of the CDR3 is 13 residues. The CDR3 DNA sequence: TGCGCCAGCAGCCAAATCTACAGCACTGAAGCTTTCTTT. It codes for CASSQIYSTEAFF.

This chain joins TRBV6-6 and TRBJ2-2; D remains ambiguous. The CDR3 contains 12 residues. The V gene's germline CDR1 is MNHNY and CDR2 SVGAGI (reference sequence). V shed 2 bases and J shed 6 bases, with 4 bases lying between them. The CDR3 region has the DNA TGTGCCAGCAGTTACGCGGCCGGGGAGCTGTTTTTT. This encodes CASSYAAGELFF.

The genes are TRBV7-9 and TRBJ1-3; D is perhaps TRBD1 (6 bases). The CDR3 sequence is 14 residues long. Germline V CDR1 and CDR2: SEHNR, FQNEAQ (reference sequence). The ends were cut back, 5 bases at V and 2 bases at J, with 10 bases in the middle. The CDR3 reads CASSPQGAGNTIYF. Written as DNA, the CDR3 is TGTGCCAGCAGCCCACAGGGTGCTGGAAACACCATATATTTT.

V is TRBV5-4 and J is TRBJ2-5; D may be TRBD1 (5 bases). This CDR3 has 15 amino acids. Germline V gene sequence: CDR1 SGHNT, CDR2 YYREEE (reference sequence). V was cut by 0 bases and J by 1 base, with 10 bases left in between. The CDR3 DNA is TGTGCCAGCAGCTTGGTTCCAGGGCCCCAAGAGACCCAGTACTTC. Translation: CASSLVPGPQETQYF.

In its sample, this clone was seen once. This CDR3 reads CASSYPGDEQYF. The CDR3 DNA follows: TGTGCCAGCAGTTACCCCGGGGACGAGCAGTACTTC. The rearrangement joins TRBV6-2 or TRBV6-3 to TRBJ2-7; a possible D gene is TRBD2 (5 bases). CDR3 length: 12 amino acids. Germline assignment: CDR1 MNHEY and CDR2 SVGEGT. V lost 2 bases, J lost 5 bases, and 7 bases lay in between.

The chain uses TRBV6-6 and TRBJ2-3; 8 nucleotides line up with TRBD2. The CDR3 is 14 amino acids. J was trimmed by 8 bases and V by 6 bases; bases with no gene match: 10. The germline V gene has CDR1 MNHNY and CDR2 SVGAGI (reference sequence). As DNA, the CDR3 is TGTGCCAGCAGCCTCAGCGGGGGATATGGTACGCAGTATTTT. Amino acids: CASSLSGGYGTQYF.